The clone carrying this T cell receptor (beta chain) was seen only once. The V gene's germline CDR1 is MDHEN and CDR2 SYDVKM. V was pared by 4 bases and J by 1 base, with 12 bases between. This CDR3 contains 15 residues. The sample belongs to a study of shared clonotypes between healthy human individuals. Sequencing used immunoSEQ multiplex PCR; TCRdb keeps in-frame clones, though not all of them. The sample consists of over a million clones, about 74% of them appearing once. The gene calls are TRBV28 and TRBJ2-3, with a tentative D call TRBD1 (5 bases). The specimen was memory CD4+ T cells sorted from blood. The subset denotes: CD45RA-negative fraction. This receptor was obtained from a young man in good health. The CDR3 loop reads CASSWGFSGTDTQYF. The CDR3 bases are TGTGCCAGCAGTTGGGGCTTCTCGGGCACAGATACGCAGTATTTT.